These 31 T cell receptor beta chains came from one sample sequenced in a study of blood T cells in healthy people across ages. It was with a sample-barcoded 5' primer and a J-beta primer mix that a second PCR of roughly 6 to 12 cycles was run. Each CDR3 protein is one row after TCRdb ran MiXCR on the 5' RACE reads. The sample lists 730,000 or so distinct CDR3 sequences, around 40% occurring once. The sequenced sample consisted of blood. The receptor source for this set is an older woman in good health.

This clonotype was detected many times. The DNA for the CDR3 is TGCGCCAGCAGCCCCGGACAGGGAGAGCAGTACTTC. Translation gives CASSPGQGEQYF. The chain uses TRBV5-1 and TRBJ2-7, with TRBD1 identical over 8 bases. V lost 4 bases to trimming and J lost 7 bases; unmatched junction nucleotides: 4. The germline gives CDR1 SGHRS, CDR2 YFSETQ. The CDR3 contains 12 residues. Full variable domain (remainder filled in from reference TRBV5-1 and TRBJ2-7): KAGVTQTPRYLIKTRGQQVTLSCSPISGHRSVSWYQQTPGQGLQFLFEYFSETQRNKGNFPGRFSGRQFSNSRSEMNVSTLELGDSALYLCASSPGQGEQYFGPGTRLTVT.

Many counts were recorded for this clonotype. The chain carries TRBV27 and TRBJ2-3; TRBD1 matches 9 bases. CDR3 length: 15 residues. Germline V CDR1 and CDR2: MNHEY, SMNVEV (reference sequence). V lost 5 bases to trimming and J lost 7 bases; unmatched junction nucleotides: 10. CDR3 in DNA: TGTGCCAGCAGTCCGAGGGACAGGGTCGGAAATACGCAGTATTTT. Amino acids: CASSPRDRVGNTQYF.

This clonotype appeared a few times. The chain combines TRBV11-2 with TRBJ2-5; 9 bases line up with TRBD2. V shed 4 bases and J 5 bases; nucleotides not matched to a gene: 8. Germline CDR1 SGHAT, CDR2 FQNNGV. The CDR3 totals 15 residues. Written as DNA, the CDR3 is TGTGCCAGCAGCTCACCTCAGCGGGGGGACGAGACCCAGTACTTC. This codes for CASSSPQRGDETQYF.

This chain uses TRBV20-1 with TRBJ2-1, with D possibly TRBD1 on 6 matching bases. V was cut by 6 bases and J by 6 bases, with 15 bases left in between. CDR3 length: 13 amino acids. Looked up from germline, CDR1 is DFQATT and CDR2 is SNEGSKA (reference sequence). CDR3 in DNA: TGCAGTGCCCCGGGACACCGGGCCAATGAGCAGTTCTTC. It yields the protein CSAPGHRANEQFF.

V usage is TRBV7-8 and J usage is TRBJ2-1; TRBD2 is a possible D gene (6 bases). Germline V gene data show CDR1 as SGHVS and CDR2 as FQNEAQ. V was clipped by 1 base and J by 0 bases, with 16 bases between them. The CDR3 runs to 18 residues. DNA for the CDR3: TGTGCCAGCAGCTTAGGTGGGACTGGGGGAAACTCCTACAATGAGCAGTTCTTC. This sequence encodes CASSLGGTGGNSYNEQFF.

This clonotype was seen only a few times. The chain joins TRBV18 to TRBJ2-1, with no clear D. This CDR3 is 12 amino acids long. The germline V gene encodes CDR1 KGHSH and CDR2 LQKENI. Trimming left V 3 bases short and J 10 bases short, with 10 bases between. The DNA of the CDR3 is TGTGCCAGCTCACCGGCAGGAAACGAGCAGTTCTTC. This gives the protein CASSPAGNEQFF.

The chain carries TRBV19 and TRBJ2-1; D tentatively fits TRBD1 or TRBD2 (5 bases each). CDR3 length equals 16 residues. V was shortened by 4 bases and J by 2 bases, with 15 bases between the two germline ends. Germline CDR1 and CDR2: LNHDA and SQIVND (reference sequence). CDR3 protein: CASSTTWDAAYNEQFF. CDR3 nucleotides: TGTGCCAGTAGTACCACATGGGACGCCGCCTACAATGAGCAGTTCTTC. The full variable domain, its missing parts supplied by reference TRBV19 and TRBJ2-1, is DGGITQSPKYLFRKEGQNVTLSCEQNLNHDAMYWYRQDPGQGLRLIYYSQIVNDFQKGDIAEGYSVSREKKESFPLTVTSAQKNPTAFYLCASSTTWDAAYNEQFFGPGTRLTVL.

The chain recombines TRBV2 with TRBJ1-2; 7 bases align to TRBD1. CDR3 length: 16 residues. After removal of 2 bases from V and 2 bases from J, the junction contained 8 bases not matched to a gene. Per the germline V gene, CDR1 is SNHLY and CDR2 is FYNNEI. As DNA, the CDR3 is TGTGCCAGCAGTGAAACCATCGTACAGGGGAACTATGGCTACACCTTC. This gives the protein CASSETIVQGNYGYTF.

The V and J genes are TRBV7-3 and TRBJ2-1; 7 bases fit TRBD1. The closer fit of TRBJ2-7 to the DNA end suggests the J call may be wrong. Germline V CDR1 and CDR2: SGHTA, FQGTGA. CDR3 size: 16 residues. CDR3 DNA sequence: TGTGCCAGCAGCCGAGAACCGGGACAGACCTACAATGAGCAGTACTTC. As protein: CASSREPGQTYNEQYF.

This clonotype has at least ten counts. V is TRBV29-1 and J is TRBJ2-5; D not certain. This CDR3 spans 10 amino acids. CDR1 is SQVTM, CDR2 ANQGSEA, per germline. V lost 6 bases and J 0 bases, leaving 2 bases between the germline ends. The CDR3 coding sequence is TGCAGCGTGTACCAAGAGACCCAGTACTTC. Translation: CSVYQETQYF.

A note on this clonotype: Given a much more abundant clone one base away, this may be a read error. The V and J genes are TRBV6-2 or TRBV6-3 and TRBJ2-3; D perhaps matches TRBD2 (5 bases). The V end was cut by 10 bases, the J end by 6 bases, with 17 bases between. CDR1 MNHEY and CDR2 SVGEGT come from the germline V gene. This CDR3 has 13 residues. CDR3 nucleotide sequence: TGTGCCAACAGCAGTTCCCGGGGTGATACGCAGTATTTT. This codes for CANSSSRGDTQYF.

The V and J genes are TRBV20-1 and TRBJ1-2, with D unresolved. Germline values: CDR1 DFQATT, CDR2 SNEGSKA (reference sequence). The CDR3 sequence is 13 residues long. The V gene lost 3 bases and the J gene lost 5 bases, with 13 bases spanning the gap. CDR3 bases: TGCAGTGCTAGGATTGTGGGCGGGTATGGCTACACCTTC. The encoded protein is CSARIVGGYGYTF.

The chain links TRBV20-1 to TRBJ1-2, with D maybe TRBD1 (6 bases). This CDR3 spans 13 amino acids. Trimming took 6 bases from V and 8 from J, leaving 19 bases between them. In germline, CDR1 is DFQATT, CDR2 SNEGSKA (reference sequence). CDR3 amino acids: CSAWDTGSRGYTF. The CDR3, as DNA: TGCAGTGCCTGGGATACAGGGAGTCGCGGCTACACCTTC.

This clonotype was detected a few times. V gene TRBV20-1 combines with J gene TRBJ2-3; 8 bases line up with TRBD1. Per the germline V gene, CDR1 is DFQATT and CDR2 is SNEGSKA (reference sequence). J was trimmed by 5 bases and V by 0 bases; bases with no gene match: 4. The length of the CDR3 is 14 residues. DNA for the CDR3: TGCAGTGCTAGAGAGGTCAGGGGGCAAGATACGCAGTATTTT. Its protein product is CSAREVRGQDTQYF.

The chain uses TRBV3-1 and TRBJ2-1; D is perhaps TRBD1 or TRBD2 (6 bases each). The V end lost 3 bases, the J end lost 6 bases, and 18 bases lay between the germline ends. Germline CDR1 reads LGHDT; CDR2 reads YNNKEL (reference sequence). The CDR3 sequence is 16 residues long. The CDR3 bases are TGTGCCAGCAGCCAGGCCACGGGACTCAGGGGCAATGAGCAGTTCTTC. It codes for CASSQATGLRGNEQFF.

There are a few counts of this clonotype. The chain combines TRBV5-1 with TRBJ2-3, with TRBD2 matching over 8 bases. Trimming at V came to 2 bases and at J to 2 bases, leaving 7 bases not matched to a gene. CDR1 SGHRS and CDR2 YFSETQ come from the germline V gene. This CDR3 has 16 amino acids. In DNA form, the CDR3 reads TGCGCCAGCAGCTTTGGACTAGCAGAAGACACAGATACGCAGTATTTT. Translation: CASSFGLAEDTDTQYF. The complete variable domain, with remaining parts taken from reference TRBV5-1 and TRBJ2-3, reads KAGVTQTPRYLIKTRGQQVTLSCSPISGHRSVSWYQQTPGQGLQFLFEYFSETQRNKGNFPGRFSGRQFSNSRSEMNVSTLELGDSALYLCASSFGLAEDTDTQYFGPGTRLTVL.

This clonotype was seen a handful of times. The CDR3, as DNA: TGCGCCAGCAGGGTCAGGGGGCGAAGGGCTGAAGCTTTCTTT. Translated, it gives CASRVRGRRAEAFF. The J gene is TRBJ1-1, the V gene TRBV10-1; 8 bases fit TRBD1. CDR3 length equals 14 residues. CDR1 and CDR2 from the germline V gene are WNHNN and SYGVQD (reference sequence). V was clipped by 6 bases and J by 6 bases; unmatched bases: 9.

There are a few counts of this clonotype. The chain recombines TRBV20-1 with TRBJ2-3, with 8 nucleotides matching TRBD1. With V trimmed by 0 bases and J by 6 bases, 8 bases remained unmatched. This CDR3 spans 15 amino acids. In germline, CDR1 is DFQATT, CDR2 SNEGSKA (reference sequence). The CDR3 region has the DNA TGCAGTGCTAGAGATCAGGGGGCTGCCACCGATACGCAGTATTTT. This codes for CSARDQGAATDTQYF.

The genes are TRBV7-3 and TRBJ2-7; the match to TRBD1 covers 7 bases. With V trimmed by 4 bases and J by 3 bases, 9 bases remained unmatched. The length of the CDR3 is 15 residues. In germline, CDR1 is SGHTA, CDR2 FQGTGA. The CDR3 here is CASSSSDRPIYEQYF. The CDR3, as DNA: TGTGCCAGCAGCTCCTCGGACAGGCCGATCTACGAGCAGTACTTC.

A few counts support this clonotype. V usage is TRBV10-3 and J usage is TRBJ2-1; 10 positions agree with TRBD2. The V segment lost 3 bases and the J segment 2 bases; nucleotides outside the gene matches: 4. The CDR3 spans 16 residues. The germline gives CDR1 ENHRY, CDR2 SYGVKD. The CDR3 DNA is TGTGCCATCAGTGAAGAGCGGGGGGGAACCTACAATGAGCAGTTCTTC. It yields the protein CAISEERGGTYNEQFF.

This rearrangement joins TRBV6-1 to TRBJ1-2, with a possible D match to TRBD1 (6 bases). Per the germline V gene, CDR1 is MNHNS and CDR2 is SASEGT. V lost 2 bases and J 4 bases, leaving 14 bases between the germline ends. The CDR3 contains 15 residues. CDR3 sequence: CASSELPGHAYGYTF. The CDR3 nucleotides read TGTGCCAGCAGTGAACTTCCGGGACATGCCTATGGCTACACCTTC.

The chain joins TRBV29-1 to TRBJ2-5; D is undetermined. Per the germline V gene, CDR1 is SQVTM and CDR2 is ANQGSEA. The V and J ends lost 3 bases and 0 bases respectively, with 8 bases between them. This CDR3 is built from 13 residues. CDR3: CSVDVGYQETQYF. In nucleotides, the CDR3 is TGCAGCGTTGACGTGGGGTACCAAGAGACCCAGTACTTC.

The chain employs TRBV20-1 and TRBJ2-7; the D is unclear. Germline CDR1 is DFQATT and CDR2 is SNEGSKA (reference sequence). V dropped 6 bases and J dropped 3 bases, with 6 bases sitting between them. The CDR3 runs to 10 residues. CDR3 coding DNA: TGCAGTGCGTACCTCTACGAGCAGTACTTC. Residues: CSAYLYEQYF.

The J gene is TRBJ2-7, the V gene TRBV7-9, with 7 positions matching TRBD2. V shed 1 base, J shed 5 bases, and the junction held 8 bases outside the gene matches. Per germline, CDR1 SEHNR and CDR2 FQNEAQ (reference sequence). The CDR3 covers 15 residues. The DNA for the CDR3 is TGTGCCAGCAGCTTAGGCCTAGCGGAGTCCCACGAGCAGTACTTC. This codes for CASSLGLAESHEQYF.

This chain links TRBV20-1 with TRBJ2-6; 7 bases fit TRBD1. This CDR3 is built from 14 residues. The germline gives CDR1 DFQATT, CDR2 SNEGSKA (reference sequence). V dropped 6 bases and J dropped 2; count of bases not matched to a gene: 4. CDR3 sequence reads: CSAPDRAGANVLTF. The CDR3, as DNA: TGCAGTGCGCCTGACAGGGCTGGGGCCAACGTCCTGACTTTC.

The chain recombines TRBV18 with TRBJ2-7; no clear D gene. Trimming left V 3 bases short and J 6 bases short, with 15 bases between. The CDR3 is made up of 14 amino acids. Germline CDR1 and CDR2: KGHSH and LQKENI. The CDR3 sequence: CASSPKPGVGEQYF. CDR3 DNA: TGTGCCAGCTCACCCAAACCAGGTGTTGGCGAGCAGTACTTC.

The chain couples TRBV2 to TRBJ1-1; D not certain. Per germline, CDR1 SNHLY and CDR2 FYNNEI. V was clipped by 7 bases and J by 0 bases, with 6 bases between them. The CDR3 is 12 residues long. CDR3 amino acids: CASKGMNTEAFF. CDR3 sequence (DNA): TGTGCCAGCAAGGGAATGAACACTGAAGCTTTCTTT.

The V gene is TRBV4-3, the J gene TRBJ1-2; D not resolved. Trimming took 0 bases from V and 6 from J, leaving 11 bases between them. This CDR3 spans 14 amino acids. Germline-derived CDR1 and CDR2 are LGHNA and YSLEER. CDR3 DNA: TGCGCCAGCAGCCAAGACGAAGCATCCGATGGCTACACCTTC. The encoded protein is CASSQDEASDGYTF.

The J gene is TRBJ2-1, the V gene TRBV20-1, with D uncertain. V shed 6 bases and J shed 6 bases, with 12 bases lying between them. Germline V gene lookup returns CDR1 DFQATT and CDR2 SNEGSKA (reference sequence). CDR3 length: 12 amino acids. The CDR3, as DNA: TGCAGTGCCTACTACTGGGCCAATGAGCAGTTCTTC. Protein: CSAYYWANEQFF.

The sample holds a few counts of this clonotype. CDR3 protein: CASSFSRGTSTDTQYF. CDR3 sequence (DNA): TGTGCCAGCAGTTTTTCGCGGGGGACTAGCACAGATACGCAGTATTTT. J is TRBJ2-3 and V is TRBV12-3 or TRBV12-4, with 7 bases aligning to TRBD2. This CDR3 contains 16 residues. The V segment lost 3 bases and the J segment 0 bases; nucleotides outside the gene matches: 6.

CDR3 bases: TGTGCCAGCAGCTTCGGGCTAGCGAGTGAGCAGTTCTTC. It translates to CASSFGLASEQFF. The rearrangement uses TRBV11-1 and TRBJ2-1, with D possibly being TRBD2 (6 bases). Trimming left V 3 bases short and J 9 bases short, with 12 bases between. The germline V gene has CDR1 SGHAT and CDR2 FQDESV (reference sequence). This CDR3 has 13 residues.